The present T cell receptor beta chain was sequenced within a study of blood T cell repertoires in COVID-19. The overall study: The cDNA or gDNA used as material had been derived from T cells, B-cell-depleted T cells, or PBMCs.

The V and J ends lost 4 bases and 2 bases respectively, with 9 bases between them. Germline CDR1 GTSNPN, CDR2 SVGIG (reference sequence). The CDR3 covers 13 residues. Authors' analysis steps: Nucleated cell counts were estimated from reference gene primer amplification. Sequenced by immunoSEQ multiplex PCR; TCRdb stores in-frame clones only, minus some. V and J calls plus clone size are reproduced from that table; the DNA served to infer D and trimming. Of approximately 220,000 clones in the sample, 70% to 90% were seen once. Those enrolled, adults aged roughly 18 to 90 years, came from under 25 US areas. Participants' own reports of clinical history determined their cohort assignment.

The sample taken for sequencing was PBMCs or T cells enriched from blood (not recorded which). The sequence was collected from a woman aged 40 to 50 with acute COVID-19. The rearrangement links TRBV30 to TRBJ1-5; D possibly corresponds to TRBD1 (6 bases). This chain's CDR3 is CAWTDRRNQPQHF. In nucleotides, the CDR3 is TGTGCCTGGACCGACAGGCGCAATCAGCCCCAGCATTTT.